These 30 T cell receptor beta chains were all obtained from the same sample, sequenced in a study of Graves' ophthalmopathy and Graves' hyperthyroidism. RNA transcripts served as template for amplifying TCR beta CDR3 sequences. After a first-round RT-PCR with HTBI primers, a second-round multiplex PCR was run. One entry per CDR3 protein, called by TCRdb with MiXCR from the multiplex PCR reads. The sample lists a few hundred thousand distinct CDR3 sequences, 35% to 40% occurring once. The sequencing input was peripheral blood or thyroid tissue (not recorded which). All receptors come from an adult man with Graves' hyperthyroidism.

This clonotype occurred many times. One end of the junction fails to match germline, which may point to a read error. The CDR3 DNA sequence: TGCGCCAGCAGCTTAGCCGGCGCCCAGTACTTC. Encoded protein: CASSLAGAQYF. This rearrangement joins TRBV7-9 to TRBJ2-5; D is undetermined. The CDR3 sequence is 11 residues long. Germline CDR1 is SEHNR and CDR2 is FQNEAQ (reference sequence). Using reference TRBV7-9 and TRBJ2-5 for the parts outside the CDR3, the full variable domain is DTGVSQNPRHKITKRGQNVTFRCDPISEHNRLYWYRQTLGQGPEFLTYFQNEAQLEKSRLLSDRFSAERPKGSFSTLEIQRTEQGDSAMYLCASSLAGAQYFGPGTRLLVL.

The chain combines TRBV14 with TRBJ2-7; D is ambiguous. The germline V and J ends were trimmed by 1 base and 2 bases, with 12 bases remaining between them. This CDR3 region has 15 residues. Germline V gene lookup returns CDR1 SGHDN and CDR2 FVKESK. The CDR3 sequence is CASSQGNTQAYEQYF. In DNA form, the CDR3 reads TGTGCCAGCAGCCAAGGTAATACCCAGGCCTACGAGCAGTACTTC.

This clonotype appeared many times. The chain has TRBV2 and TRBJ2-5; D possibly corresponds to TRBD2 (5 bases). Looked up from germline, CDR1 is SNHLY and CDR2 is FYNNEI. The V gene lost 3 bases and the J gene lost 5 bases, with 10 bases spanning the gap. The CDR3 has 13 residues. Here the CDR3 DNA reads TGTGCCAGCAGTGACCCCGGGAAGGAGACCCAGTACTTC. Residues: CASSDPGKETQYF.

This clonotype was counted ten times or more. The rearrangement joins TRBV4-1 to TRBJ1-5; TRBD1 agrees at 8 bases. Germline V gene lookup returns CDR1 MGHRA and CDR2 YSYEKL. Losses at the gene ends were 3 bases for V and 3 bases for J; bases not matched to a gene: 1. The CDR3 is made up of 14 amino acids. CDR3 coding DNA: TGCGCCAGCAGCCAGGGACAGGCCAATCAGCCCCAGCATTTT. Its translation is CASSQGQANQPQHF.

The table lists this clonotype with many counts. J is TRBJ2-7 and V is TRBV20-1; tentatively, D is TRBD1 (7 bases). With 3 bases removed from V and 2 bases from J, the gap between germline ends came to 17 bases. From germline, CDR1 is DFQATT and CDR2 SNEGSKA (reference sequence). The CDR3 is made up of 15 amino acids. The DNA for the CDR3 is TGCAGTGCTAGGGGAGGACAGGAAAGTGCCTACGAGCAGTACTTC. It yields the protein CSARGGQESAYEQYF.

The chain recombines TRBV20-1 with TRBJ2-3; TRBD2 aligns across 8 bases. Germline V gives CDR1 DFQATT, CDR2 SNEGSKA (reference sequence). This CDR3 has 13 residues. Trimming at V came to 3 bases and at J to 5 bases, leaving 4 bases not matched to a gene. CDR3 region: CSARRAGVDTQYF. The CDR3 DNA is TGCAGTGCTAGGAGAGCGGGAGTAGATACGCAGTATTTT.

This clonotype has at least ten counts. This rearrangement joins TRBV29-1 to TRBJ1-5; D gene unclear. Looked up from germline, CDR1 is SQVTM and CDR2 is ANQGSEA. This CDR3 contains 12 residues. V was cut by 4 bases and J by 1 base, with 5 bases left in between. The CDR3 loop reads CSVGGSNQPQHF. In nucleotides, the CDR3 is TGCAGCGTTGGAGGCAGCAATCAGCCCCAGCATTTT.

There are many counts of this clonotype. The genes are TRBV7-6 and TRBJ2-2, with D maybe TRBD1 (6 bases). CDR3 size: 15 residues. V was pared by 5 bases and J by 7 bases, with 17 bases between. The germline gives CDR1 SGHVS, CDR2 FNYEAQ. CDR3 nucleotide sequence: TGTGCCAGCAGCGTTACAGGGTCGGATGGCGGGGAGCTGTTTTTT. Encoded protein: CASSVTGSDGGELFF.

The table lists this clonotype with many counts. V and J are TRBV6-6 and TRBJ1-2, with D maybe TRBD1 (6 bases). Trimming pared 2 bases from V and 3 bases from J, leaving 13 bases between. The germline V gene encodes CDR1 MNHNY and CDR2 SVGAGI (reference sequence). CDR3 length: 15 residues. The CDR3, as DNA: TGTGCCAGCAGTTACCCGGAGGGGGGGCACTATGGCTACACCTTC. Translated, it gives CASSYPEGGHYGYTF.

This clonotype was recorded at least ten times. The rearrangement joins TRBV7-9 to TRBJ1-4; D perhaps matches TRBD1 (6 bases). The germline V and J ends were trimmed by 6 bases and 6 bases, with 11 bases remaining between them. CDR3 size: 13 residues. Germline V gene data show CDR1 as SEHNR and CDR2 as FQNEAQ (reference sequence). Here the CDR3 DNA reads TGTGCCAGCAGTCCGACAGGAGATGAAAAACTGTTTTTT. Protein sequence: CASSPTGDEKLFF.

The chain recombines TRBV6-6 with TRBJ1-1; the D gene is possibly TRBD1 (5 bases). Trimming left V 4 bases short and J 0 bases short, with 15 bases between. The CDR3 covers 16 residues. Germline V lookup: CDR1 MNHNY, CDR2 SVGAGI (reference sequence). DNA of the CDR3: TGTGCCAGCAGTTCCGAGACAGAGCCGATGAACACTGAAGCTTTCTTT. Residues: CASSSETEPMNTEAFF.

This clonotype was observed at least ten times. The chain is built from TRBV29-1 and TRBJ1-2; TRBD1 matches 8 bases. The length of the CDR3 is 15 residues. Germline trimming cut 5 bases from V and 7 bases from J; bases unmatched to any gene: 15. Per the germline V gene, CDR1 is SQVTM and CDR2 is ANQGSEA. The CDR3 coding sequence is TGCAGCGTTCCCCGCGGGGCAGGGGGCAGGGGTGGCTACACCTTC. Its translation: CSVPRGAGGRGGYTF.

This clonotype has ten or more counts. The V gene is TRBV4-2, the J gene TRBJ1-5; D not resolved. This CDR3 has 13 amino acids. Trimming cost V 0 bases and J 6 bases, with 6 bases left between them. CDR1 LGHNA and CDR2 YNFKEQ come from the germline V gene. CDR3 sequence reads: CASSQEQFQPQHF. CDR3 DNA: TGTGCCAGCAGCCAAGAACAGTTTCAGCCCCAGCATTTT.

In its sample, this clonotype was seen many times. The CDR3, as DNA: TGTGCCAGCAGTTTCATTGACTTCCCCTACGAGCAGTACTTC. Protein sequence: CASSFIDFPYEQYF. This chain connects TRBV12-3 or TRBV12-4 to TRBJ2-7; D call uncertain. The CDR3 has 14 residues. V was shortened by 3 bases and J by 2 bases, with 11 bases between the two germline ends.

The chain combines TRBV2 with TRBJ2-7; D not certain. The CDR3 covers 14 residues. Germline CDR1 and CDR2: SNHLY and FYNNEI. Trimming took off 1 base at V and 0 bases at J, with 7 bases between the two ends. CDR3: CASSEGGASYEQYF. Here the CDR3 DNA reads TGTGCCAGCAGTGAAGGTGGCGCCTCCTACGAGCAGTACTTC.

This clonotype occurred many times. V and J are TRBV9 and TRBJ1-3, with D hard to call. The V gene lost 3 bases and the J gene lost 6 bases, with 7 bases spanning the gap. The CDR3 has 12 residues. The germline V gene encodes CDR1 SGDLS and CDR2 YYNGEE. CDR3 in DNA: TGTGCCAGCAGCGGAATATTAAACACCATATATTTT. Protein sequence: CASSGILNTIYF.

The rearrangement joins TRBV7-6 to TRBJ2-3; D tentatively fits TRBD1 or TRBD2 (5 bases each). V was cut by 0 bases and J by 1 base, with 11 bases left in between. Germline assignment: CDR1 SGHVS and CDR2 FNYEAQ. The CDR3 totals 16 residues. For the CDR3, the DNA is TGTGCCAGCAGCTTAGCGCCGGGACCTGGCACAGATACGCAGTATTTT. Protein product: CASSLAPGPGTDTQYF. Complete variable domain (other parts from reference TRBV7-6 and TRBJ2-3): GAGVSQSPRYKVTKRGQDVALRCDPISGHVSLYWYRQALGQGPEFLTYFNYEAQQDKSGLPNDRFSAERPEGSISTLTIQRTEQRDSAMYRCASSLAPGPGTDTQYFGPGTRLTVL.

There are many counts of this clonotype. The CDR3 loop is CASSFGQRVQETQYF. The CDR3 DNA follows: TGTGCCAGCAGCTTTGGACAGCGGGTTCAGGAGACCCAGTACTTC. The chain has TRBV11-2 and TRBJ2-5; either TRBD1 or TRBD2 may supply D (6 bases each). From germline, CDR1 is SGHAT and CDR2 FQNNGV. The ends were cut back, 3 bases at V and 5 bases at J, with 16 bases in the middle. The CDR3 runs to 15 residues.

There are many counts of this clonotype. V gene TRBV20-1 combines with J gene TRBJ1-2; perhaps TRBD1 as D (6 bases). CDR3 size: 12 residues. The germline V and J ends were trimmed by 1 base and 8 bases, with 11 bases remaining between them. CDR1 is DFQATT, CDR2 SNEGSKA, per germline (reference sequence). The DNA for the CDR3 is TGCAGTGCTAGAGGGACAGCGGACGGCTACACCTTC. It specifies CSARGTADGYTF.

This clonotype was observed many times. The chain is built from TRBV6-5 and TRBJ1-6; D is perhaps TRBD1 (6 bases). CDR3 length: 16 amino acids. The V and J ends lost 6 bases and 9 bases respectively, with 21 bases between them. CDR1 and CDR2 from the germline V gene are MNHEY and SVGAGI. CDR3 sequence: CASSPDRFAVRSPLHF. CDR3 coding DNA: TGTGCCAGCAGCCCCGACAGGTTTGCCGTTCGTTCACCCCTCCACTTT.

This clonotype was observed at least ten times. This chain uses TRBV29-1 with TRBJ1-2, with a tentative D call TRBD1 (5 bases). Germline V gene sequence: CDR1 SQVTM, CDR2 ANQGSEA. Trimming took off 6 bases at V and 1 base at J, with 9 bases between the two ends. The CDR3 covers 12 residues. CDR3: CSVMGVNYGYTF. In DNA, the CDR3 is TGCAGCGTGATGGGGGTTAACTATGGCTACACCTTC.

As to this clonotype: Germline and junction disagree at one end, which may indicate a read error. For the CDR3, the DNA is TGCGCCAGCAGCCAATTGAACACCGGGGGGCTGTTTTTT. As protein: CASSQLNTGGLFF. V is TRBV5-1 and J is TRBJ2-2; D is possibly TRBD2 (6 bases). The CDR3 length is 13 residues. CDR1 and CDR2 from the germline V gene are SGHRS and YFSETQ.

A remark on this clonotype: This may come from a read error, since a much larger clone is one base off. The chain links TRBV28 to TRBJ2-7; D might be TRBD1 (6 bases). The CDR3 length is 13 residues. In germline, CDR1 is MDHEN, CDR2 SYDVKM. Here the CDR3 reads CASRRGQNYEQNF. CDR3 DNA sequence: TGTGCCAGCAGACGGGGACAAAACTACGAGCAGAACTTC.

The chain employs TRBV7-9 and TRBJ2-7; 9 bases align to TRBD2. From germline, CDR1 is SEHNR and CDR2 FQNEAQ (reference sequence). With V trimmed by 8 bases and J by 5 bases, 16 bases remained unmatched. The CDR3 extends over 16 amino acids. The CDR3 protein is CASGLRSGRISNEQYF. CDR3 DNA sequence: TGTGCCAGCGGCCTGCGTAGCGGGAGAATTTCTAACGAGCAGTACTTC.

V and J are TRBV28 and TRBJ2-5, with TRBD2 identical over 8 bases. The CDR3 totals 16 residues. The germline gives CDR1 MDHEN, CDR2 SYDVKM. Trimming removed 2 bases from V and 7 bases from J; junction bases left unmatched: 12. CDR3 in DNA: TGTGCCAGCAGTTTAGGACTAGCTACGATTGCGGCGACCCAGTACTTC. It specifies CASSLGLATIAATQYF.

A few counts support this clonotype. The chain uses TRBV2 and TRBJ2-5, with 13 bases matching TRBD2. With 6 bases clipped from V and 6 bases from J, the junction kept 10 bases outside the gene matches. This CDR3 has 16 amino acids. Germline values: CDR1 SNHLY, CDR2 FYNNEI. CDR3 DNA sequence: TGTGCCAGCAGCCAAGGGACTAGCGGGAATGGCAAGACCCAGTACTTC. Protein sequence: CASSQGTSGNGKTQYF.

A note on this clonotype: A read error may be the cause here, since a much bigger clone is one base away. The V call is TRBV12-5, the J call TRBJ1-5; 8 positions match TRBD1. This CDR3 contains 14 residues. J was trimmed by 3 bases and V by 6 bases; bases with no gene match: 4. The V gene's germline CDR1 is LGHNT and CDR2 FRNRAP. CDR3 coding DNA: TGTGCTAGTGGCAGGACAGGGCACAATCAGCCCCAGCATTTT. Translating gives CASGRTGHNQPQHF.

The sample holds many counts of this clonotype. The chain carries TRBV29-1 and TRBJ2-7, with D tentatively TRBD2 (6 bases). Germline lookup yields CDR1 SQVTM and CDR2 ANQGSEA. Trimming removed 4 bases at V and 3 bases at J, with 7 bases between. This CDR3 has 11 amino acids. The CDR3 bases are TGCAGCGTTGGGAGGGACTACGAGCAGTACTTC. Protein sequence: CSVGRDYEQYF.

J is TRBJ2-2 and V is TRBV2; unclear D gene. Deletions cut 8 bases from V and 8 bases from J, with 6 bases between. The CDR3 loop spans 10 amino acids. Germline lookup yields CDR1 SNHLY and CDR2 FYNNEI. CDR3 sequence: CASLAGELFF. DNA for the CDR3: TGTGCCAGCTTGGCGGGGGAGCTGTTTTTT.

The J gene is TRBJ2-5, the V gene TRBV24-1; 9 nucleotides match TRBD1. The ends lost 7 bases at V and 3 bases at J; junction bases unmatched: 14. The CDR3 runs to 17 residues. Germline V lookup: CDR1 KGHDR, CDR2 SFDVKD. The CDR3: CATRGQGVTGDKETQYF. DNA for the CDR3: TGTGCCACCAGGGGACAGGGCGTCACCGGGGACAAAGAGACCCAGTACTTC.